The present TCR beta chain was sequenced within a study of blood T cells in healthy people across ages (dated by TCRdb to 2013 to 2016). Background for the entire study: In model experiments, template switching captured about one uniquely barcoded TCR beta cDNA molecule for every two T cells. To avoid experimental bias, donors of different ages were distributed randomly across sequencing lanes. The study analyzed two additional independent replicas of 1 million unique cDNA reads from the same blood draw for two donors, one aged 18 to 30 and one aged 80 or older. Using deep sequencing normalized with unique cDNA molecular identifiers, the study measured how TCR beta repertoire diversity changes with age. The donors were split into four age groups: young (average 16 years), middle-aged (roughly 42), aged (62) and long-lived (approximately 80).

Preparation of the library involved 5' RACE. Sequencing was performed on an Illumina HiSeq 2500. A second PCR of about 6 to 12 cycles was run with a J-beta primer mix and a sample-barcoded 5' primer. A unique molecular identifier was introduced onto each TCR beta cDNA molecule by a template-switch 5' adaptor carrying 12 random nucleotides. At least 3 million CDR3-containing paired-end reads were obtained from each sample. All of the RNA was converted into first-strand cDNA using the Mint cDNA synthesis kit, with a TRBC-specific oligonucleotide serving as the primer. All cDNA was treated with uracil-DNA glycosylase and then went through a first 18-cycle PCR with the universal primers M1SS and BC2_uni_R. In the authors' own workflow: For normalization, 1 million high-quality reads, each with a distinct molecular identifier, were randomly selected from each sample. Reads sharing molecular identifiers were discarded rather than binned into consensus sequences. CDR3 identification, clonotype clustering and error correction used MiTCR with a Q25 quality threshold and the strictest error-elimination algorithm. A nonparametric unseen species model using Euler transformation provided a lower-bound estimate of total TCR beta diversity. Starting from the raw public reads, TCRdb applied fastp trimming at Q25, assembled clones with MiXCR and retained in-frame beta chains. Rows with one shared CDR3 protein collapse into an entry with the most common genes and DNA. V and J calls and clone size were set by TCRdb, not the authors. Within this sample are 850,000 to 1,300,000 distinct CDR3 sequences, with 45% of them counted one time only. 15% to 20% of the sample rests with the top ten.

To note about this clonotype: It has no known antigen specificity. No base quality information exists; no much larger clone differs at one position.

The donors were 40 or so Caucasian individuals from Russia, aged roughly 6 to 90 years, who were systemically healthy. About 10 milliliters of peripheral blood were drawn from each donor into EDTA-treated Vacutainer tubes. Ficoll-Paque density-gradient centrifugation was used to isolate PBMCs, with at least 7 million obtained per sample. Total RNA, at least 5.5 micrograms per sample, was extracted from PBMCs with Trizol reagent. The percentages of naive CD45RAhigh/CD27high T cells were determined by flow cytometry on a PBMC aliquot from every donor. Beyond this particular receptor, the publication reports: Because donor CMV infection status was unknown, age-related changes in expanded clonotypes were potentially confounded. Estimates of total diversity based on one million sequenced T cells were considered lower bounds and underestimates. As age increased, observed TCR beta diversity per million T cells dropped in a roughly linear way, and a significant reduction was already evident by age roughly 36. The long-lived group showed more naive CD4+ T cells, fewer expanded clones and increased TCR diversity than the aged group, suggesting age selection. The percentage of naive T cells measured by flow cytometry correlated strongly with observed TCR beta diversity. Conclusive comparison of naive and antigen-experienced compartments was prevented by the profiling of bulk unsorted PBMCs.

Relative to germline, V is missing 1 base and J is missing 5 bases, with 12 bases of the junction outside any gene match. Counted from cysteine to phenylalanine, this CDR3 has 17 amino acids. Only the CDR3 portion is preserved as DNA: 51 bases, with reading frame beginning at the first base. CDR1 DFQATT and CDR2 SNEGSKA were looked up in the germline V gene (reference sequence). Sample: blood. The rearranged segments are TRBV20-1 and TRBJ2-1, with 9 central nucleotides matching TRBD2. This TCR was sampled from a woman aged 55-70 years in good health. For the CDR3, the sequence is CSARGWGSGSNHNEQFF. The bases read TGCAGTGCTAGAGGGTGGGGTAGCGGGAGCAATCACAATGAGCAGTTCTTC.